These 15 T cell receptor beta chains were all obtained from the same sample, sequenced in a study of radiotherapy plus CTLA-4 blockade in lung cancer. Only in-frame clones appear in the TCRdb table, and some are missing; sequencing was by immunoSEQ multiplex PCR. The sample shows 90,000 or so clones, 83% of them seen only once. The sequenced sample was peripheral blood, obtained from a patient treated with radiotherapy plus ipilimumab. The receptors were gathered from a human donor with non-small cell lung cancer who had stable disease on radiotherapy plus ipilimumab.

The chain combines TRBV10-1 with TRBJ2-2, with TRBD1 as a possible D gene (6 bases). Germline-derived CDR1 and CDR2 are WNHNN and SYGVQD (reference sequence). V lost 6 bases to trimming and J lost 6 bases, with 8 bases between them. The CDR3 extends over 12 amino acids. For the CDR3, the DNA is TGCGCCAGCAGCAACAGGGCCGGGGAGCTGTTTTTT. Amino acid sequence: CASSNRAGELFF.

The CDR3 reads CTSSHRGLAQSRANVLTF. The CDR3, as DNA: TGCACCAGCAGTCATCGGGGTTTGGCACAAAGTCGGGCCAACGTCCTGACTTTC. The V and J genes are TRBV1 and TRBJ2-6; TRBD2 reflects the table's D call only, with no check against the DNA. TRBV1 is an annotated pseudogene. The CDR3 consists of 18 residues.

CDR3 in amino acids: CASRSGGYGYTF. The CDR3 coding sequence is TGTGCCAGCAGGTCCGGGGGCTATGGCTACACCTTC. This chain connects TRBV28 to TRBJ1-2; D may be TRBD1 (5 bases). V dropped 6 bases and J dropped 4 bases, with 9 bases sitting between them. CDR3 length: 12 amino acids. Germline V lookup: CDR1 MDHEN, CDR2 SYDVKM.

The V gene is TRBV18, the J gene TRBJ1-1; D might be TRBD1 (5 bases). This CDR3 spans 16 amino acids. The germline V gene encodes CDR1 KGHSH and CDR2 LQKENI. Trimming left V 0 bases short and J 1 base short, with 12 bases between. The CDR3 sequence is CASSPPIQVENTEAFF. In DNA form, the CDR3 reads TGTGCCAGCTCACCACCAATACAGGTCGAGAACACTGAAGCTTTCTTT.

The chain employs TRBV9 and TRBJ2-3, with D perhaps matching TRBD2 (5 bases). Trimming took 2 bases from V and 0 from J, leaving 10 bases between them. Germline values: CDR1 SGDLS, CDR2 YYNGEE. The CDR3 runs 15 residues. The CDR3 nucleotides are TGTGCCAGCAGCGTTCTAGCAGCTAGCACAGATACGCAGTATTTT. It codes for CASSVLAASTDTQYF.

The chain joins TRBV6-5 to TRBJ1-5; 7 bases fit TRBD1. The length of the CDR3 is 14 residues. The ends lost 10 bases at V and 1 base at J; junction bases unmatched: 7. Per germline, CDR1 MNHEY and CDR2 SVGAGI. The CDR3 DNA reads as TGTGCCACCCGACAGGGAATCAGCAATCAGCCCCAGCATTTT. Protein product: CATRQGISNQPQHF.

V is TRBV11-3 and J is TRBJ2-3; possibly TRBD1 for D (6 bases). This CDR3 is built from 16 residues. The germline V gene encodes CDR1 SGHNT and CDR2 YENEEA. Trimming took 5 bases from V and 1 from J, leaving 16 bases between them. In DNA, the CDR3 is TGTGCCAGCAGCGTACCCATCGGGACACGCACAGATACGCAGTATTTT. Translation gives CASSVPIGTRTDTQYF.

CDR3 loop: CASSLAGAFEQYF. Here the CDR3 DNA reads TGTGCCAGCAGCTTAGCGGGGGCGTTCGAGCAGTACTTC. This sequence joins TRBV7-9 and TRBJ2-7; D possibly corresponds to TRBD1 (6 bases). CDR3 size: 13 residues. The V end was cut by 0 bases, the J end by 6 bases, with 9 bases between. Germline V lookup: CDR1 SEHNR, CDR2 FQNEAQ (reference sequence). Full variable domain (outside the CDR3, taken from reference TRBV7-9 and TRBJ2-7): DTGVSQNPRHKITKRGQNVTFRCDPISEHNRLYWYRQTLGQGPEFLTYFQNEAQLEKSRLLSDRFSAERPKGSFSTLEIQRTEQGDSAMYLCASSLAGAFEQYFGPGTRLTVT.

The chain uses TRBV11-2 and TRBJ2-3; TRBD1 matches at 7 bases. Germline V gives CDR1 SGHAT, CDR2 FQNNGV. The CDR3 contains 13 residues. J gave up 5 bases and V 4 bases, and 3 bases lay outside the gene matches. CDR3 protein: CASSWGQQDTQYF. CDR3 DNA sequence: TGTGCCAGCAGCTGGGGACAGCAAGATACGCAGTATTTT.

The V call is TRBV29-1, the J call TRBJ2-5; TRBD2 matches at 8 bases. The CDR3 loop spans 12 amino acids. The V and J ends lost 7 bases and 5 bases, in that order; junction bases with no gene match: 6. The germline V gene has CDR1 SQVTM and CDR2 ANQGSEA. The DNA of the CDR3 is TGCAGCGGGTACGGGGGGGAGGAGACCCAGTACTTC. It codes for CSGYGGEETQYF.

This rearrangement joins TRBV18 to TRBJ2-1; D remains unclear. This CDR3 has 13 amino acids. The ends were cut back, 1 base at V and 4 bases at J, with 5 bases in the middle. Germline assignment: CDR1 KGHSH and CDR2 LQKENI. DNA for the CDR3: TGTGCCAGCTCACCACAGGGATACAATGAGCAGTTCTTC. It translates to CASSPQGYNEQFF.

This chain joins TRBV27 and TRBJ2-1; weak D call: TRBD1 (5 bases). Germline V lookup: CDR1 MNHEY, CDR2 SMNVEV (reference sequence). This CDR3 has 15 amino acids. Trimming shortened V by 5 bases and J by 0 bases, and 11 bases separated the two germline ends. This chain's CDR3 is CASSPRTPSYNEQFF. The CDR3 nucleotides are TGTGCCAGCAGTCCTCGGACACCCTCCTACAATGAGCAGTTCTTC.

The chain carries TRBV7-3 and TRBJ2-6; D not resolved. This CDR3 region has 14 residues. Germline CDR1 reads SGHTA; CDR2 reads FQGTGA. Trimming took 7 bases from V and 3 from J, leaving 10 bases between them. For the CDR3, the DNA is TGTGCCAGCACCCGGCCGGGTGGGGCCAACGTCCTGACTTTC. Its protein product is CASTRPGGANVLTF.

The gene calls are TRBV27 and TRBJ1-1; D gene uncertain. V was pared by 7 bases and J by 6 bases, with 18 bases between. The germline V gene encodes CDR1 MNHEY and CDR2 SMNVEV (reference sequence). CDR3 length: 14 residues. The CDR3 DNA sequence: TGTGCCAGCACCTCGTCGGGATCGGGTGCTGAAGCTTTCTTT. This gives the protein CASTSSGSGAEAFF.

The chain links TRBV7-8 to TRBJ2-1; the D gene is possibly TRBD1 (6 bases). Trimming took off 8 bases at V and 3 bases at J, with 20 bases between the two ends. The CDR3 sequence is 16 residues long. The germline CDR1 and CDR2 sequences are SGHVS and FQNEAQ. CDR3 nucleotides: TGTGCCAGCGTAACGGGGAGTGGACAGAGCTACAATGAGCAGTTCTTC. It specifies CASVTGSGQSYNEQFF.